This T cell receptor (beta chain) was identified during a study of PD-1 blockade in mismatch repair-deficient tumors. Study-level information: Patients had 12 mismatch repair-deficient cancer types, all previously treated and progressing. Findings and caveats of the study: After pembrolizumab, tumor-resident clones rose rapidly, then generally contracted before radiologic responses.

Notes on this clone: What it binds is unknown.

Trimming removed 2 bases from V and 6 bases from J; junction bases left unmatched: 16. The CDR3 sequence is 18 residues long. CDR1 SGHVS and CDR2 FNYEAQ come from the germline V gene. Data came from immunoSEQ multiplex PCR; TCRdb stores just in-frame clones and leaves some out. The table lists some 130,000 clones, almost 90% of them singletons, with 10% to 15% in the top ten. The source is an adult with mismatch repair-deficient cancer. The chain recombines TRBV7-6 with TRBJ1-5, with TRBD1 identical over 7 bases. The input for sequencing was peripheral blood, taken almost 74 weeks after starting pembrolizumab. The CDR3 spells CASSLLASTGLLVQPQHF. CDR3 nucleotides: TGTGCCAGCAGCTTATTAGCGTCGACAGGGTTATTAGTTCAGCCCCAGCATTTT. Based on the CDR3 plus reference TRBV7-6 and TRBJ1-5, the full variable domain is GAGVSQSPRYKVTKRGQDVALRCDPISGHVSLYWYRQALGQGPEFLTYFNYEAQQDKSGLPNDRFSAERPEGSISTLTIQRTEQRDSAMYRCASSLLASTGLLVQPQHFGDGTRLSIL.